This T cell receptor beta chain was found in a study of blood T cell repertoires in COVID-19. Background on the study: COVID-19 samples collected from the United States, Italy and Spain covered acute and convalescent phases. In each case, the material was cDNA or gDNA derived from T cells, B-cell-depleted T cells, or PBMCs.

This CDR3 comprises 14 residues. CDR1 is MNHNY and CDR2 is SVGAGI in the germline V gene (reference sequence). V trimming: 8 bases; J trimming: 4 bases; junction bases outside the gene matches: 10. Per the authors' pipeline: Nucleated cell counts were estimated from reference gene primer amplification. The assay was immunoSEQ multiplex PCR, and TCRdb's table has in-frame clones only and misses some. V and J calls and clone size are those listed in that table; D and trimming were worked out from the DNA. The sample shows 71,000 or so clones, just under 85% of them seen only once. Sequenced material: peripheral blood. The genes are TRBV6-6 and TRBJ1-1, with 7 bases fitting TRBD1. The sequence came from a man aged 65 to 85 with acute or convalescent COVID-19. CDR3 in amino acids: CASVTTPGGTEAFF. CDR3 DNA sequence: TGTGCCAGCGTCACAACCCCAGGGGGCACTGAAGCTTTCTTT.